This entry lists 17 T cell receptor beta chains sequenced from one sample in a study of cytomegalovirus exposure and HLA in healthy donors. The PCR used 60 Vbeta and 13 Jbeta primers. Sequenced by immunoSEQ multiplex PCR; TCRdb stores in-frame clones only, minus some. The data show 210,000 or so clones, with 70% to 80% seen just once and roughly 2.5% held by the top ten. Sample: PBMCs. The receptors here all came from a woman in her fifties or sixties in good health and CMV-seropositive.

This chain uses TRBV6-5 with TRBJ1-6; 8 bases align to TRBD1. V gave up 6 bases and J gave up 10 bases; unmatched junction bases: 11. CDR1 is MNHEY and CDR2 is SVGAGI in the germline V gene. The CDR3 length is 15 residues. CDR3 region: CASSPRDRGLSPLHF. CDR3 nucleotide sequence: TGTGCCAGCAGCCCCCGAGACAGGGGATTATCACCCCTCCACTTT.

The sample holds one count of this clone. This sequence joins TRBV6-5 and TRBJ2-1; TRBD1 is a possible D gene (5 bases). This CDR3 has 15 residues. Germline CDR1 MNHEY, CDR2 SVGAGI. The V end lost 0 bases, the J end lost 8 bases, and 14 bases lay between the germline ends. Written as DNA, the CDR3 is TGTGCCAGCAGTTACTCGCCAGGGAACGTGGATGAGCAGTTCTTC. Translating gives CASSYSPGNVDEQFF.

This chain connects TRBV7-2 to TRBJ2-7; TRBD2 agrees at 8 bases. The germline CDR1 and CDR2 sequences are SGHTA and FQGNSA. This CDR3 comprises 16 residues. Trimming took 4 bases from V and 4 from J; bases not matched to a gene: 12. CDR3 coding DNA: TGTGCCAGCAGCTGGGGGCGGCGGGGGGATCGTTACGAGCAGTACTTC. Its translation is CASSWGRRGDRYEQYF. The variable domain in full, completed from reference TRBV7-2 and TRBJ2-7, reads GAGVSQSPSNKVTEKGKDVELRCDPISGHTALYWYRQSLGQGLEFLIYFQGNSAPDKSGLPSDRFSAERTGGSVSTLTIQRTQQEDSAVYLCASSWGRRGDRYEQYFGPGTRLTVT.

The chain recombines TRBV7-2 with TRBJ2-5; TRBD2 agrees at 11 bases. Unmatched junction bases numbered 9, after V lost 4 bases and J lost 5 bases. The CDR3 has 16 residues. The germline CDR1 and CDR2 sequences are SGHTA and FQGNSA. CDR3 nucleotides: TGTGCCAGCAGCTCCAACTTAGCGGGGGGGGCGGAGACCCAGTACTTC. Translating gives CASSSNLAGGAETQYF. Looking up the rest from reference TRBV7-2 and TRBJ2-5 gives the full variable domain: GAGVSQSPSNKVTEKGKDVELRCDPISGHTALYWYRQSLGQGLEFLIYFQGNSAPDKSGLPSDRFSAERTGGSVSTLTIQRTQQEDSAVYLCASSSNLAGGAETQYFGPGTRLLVL.

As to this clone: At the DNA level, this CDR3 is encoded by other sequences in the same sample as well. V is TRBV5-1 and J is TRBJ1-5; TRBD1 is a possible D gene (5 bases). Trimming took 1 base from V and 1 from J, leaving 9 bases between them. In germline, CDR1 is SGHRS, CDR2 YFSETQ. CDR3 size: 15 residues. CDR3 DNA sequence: TGCGCCAGCAGCTTGCAGGGTGGGAGCAATCAGCCCCAGCATTTT. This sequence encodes CASSLQGGSNQPQHF.

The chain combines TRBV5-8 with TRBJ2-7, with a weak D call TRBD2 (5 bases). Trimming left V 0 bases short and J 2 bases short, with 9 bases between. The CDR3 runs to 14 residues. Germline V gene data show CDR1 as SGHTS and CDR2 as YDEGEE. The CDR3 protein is CASSLAGFTYEQYF. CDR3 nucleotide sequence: TGTGCCAGCAGCTTGGCGGGGTTTACCTACGAGCAGTACTTC.

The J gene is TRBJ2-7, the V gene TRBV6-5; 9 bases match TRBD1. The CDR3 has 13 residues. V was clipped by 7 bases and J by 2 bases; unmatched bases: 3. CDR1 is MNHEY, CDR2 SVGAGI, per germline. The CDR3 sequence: CASTQGATYEQYF. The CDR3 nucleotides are TGTGCCAGCACACAGGGGGCTACCTACGAGCAGTACTTC.

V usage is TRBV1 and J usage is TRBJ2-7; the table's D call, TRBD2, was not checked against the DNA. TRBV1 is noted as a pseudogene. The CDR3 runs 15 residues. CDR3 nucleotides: TGCACCAGCAGCCGGGGCGGGAGAAGCTCCTACGAGCAGTACTTC. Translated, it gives CTSSRGGRSSYEQYF.

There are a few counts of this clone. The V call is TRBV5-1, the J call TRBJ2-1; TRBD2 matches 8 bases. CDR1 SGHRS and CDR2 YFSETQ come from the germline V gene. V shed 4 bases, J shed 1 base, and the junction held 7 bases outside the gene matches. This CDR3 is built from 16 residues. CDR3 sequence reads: CASSRGSGGSYNEQFF. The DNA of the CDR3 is TGCGCCAGCAGCCGCGGGAGCGGGGGATCCTACAATGAGCAGTTCTTC.

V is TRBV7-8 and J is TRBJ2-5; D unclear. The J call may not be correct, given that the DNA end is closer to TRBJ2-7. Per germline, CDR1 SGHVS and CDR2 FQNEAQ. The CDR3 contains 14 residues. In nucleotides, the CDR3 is TGTGCCAGCAGCCCCCTGCCGAGCTCCTACGAGCAGTACTTC. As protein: CASSPLPSSYEQYF.

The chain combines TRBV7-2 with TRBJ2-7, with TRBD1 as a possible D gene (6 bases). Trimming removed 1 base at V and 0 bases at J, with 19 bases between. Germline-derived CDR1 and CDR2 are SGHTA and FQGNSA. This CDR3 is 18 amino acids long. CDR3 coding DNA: TGTGCCAGCAGCTTAGTACCCCCTTCCGGGACAAGCTCCTACGAGCAGTACTTC. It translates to CASSLVPPSGTSSYEQYF.

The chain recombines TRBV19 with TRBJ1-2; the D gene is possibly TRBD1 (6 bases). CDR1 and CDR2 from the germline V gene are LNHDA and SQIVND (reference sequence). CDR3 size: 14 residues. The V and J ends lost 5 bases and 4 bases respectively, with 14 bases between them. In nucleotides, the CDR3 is TGTGCCAGTAGTGCTCAGGGGATAGGCTATGGCTACACCTTC. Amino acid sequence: CASSAQGIGYGYTF.

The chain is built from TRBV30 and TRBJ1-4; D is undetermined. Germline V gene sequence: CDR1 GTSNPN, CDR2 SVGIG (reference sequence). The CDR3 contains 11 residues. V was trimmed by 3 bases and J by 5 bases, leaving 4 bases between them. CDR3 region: CAWSQNEKLFF. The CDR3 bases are TGTGCCTGGAGCCAAAATGAAAAACTGTTTTTT.

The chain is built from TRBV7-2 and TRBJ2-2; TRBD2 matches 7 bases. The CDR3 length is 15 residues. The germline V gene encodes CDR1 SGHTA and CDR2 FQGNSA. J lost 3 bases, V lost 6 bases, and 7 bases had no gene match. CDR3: CASRKAGLYTGELFF. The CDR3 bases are TGTGCCAGCAGGAAAGCGGGACTTTACACCGGGGAGCTGTTTTTT.

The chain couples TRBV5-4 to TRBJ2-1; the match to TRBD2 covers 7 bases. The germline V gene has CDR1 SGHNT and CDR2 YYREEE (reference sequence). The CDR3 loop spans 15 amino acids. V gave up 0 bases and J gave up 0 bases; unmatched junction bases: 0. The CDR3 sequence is CASSLGGGSYNEQFF. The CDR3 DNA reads TGTGCCAGCAGCTTGGGGGGGGGCTCCTACAATGAGCAGTTCTTC.

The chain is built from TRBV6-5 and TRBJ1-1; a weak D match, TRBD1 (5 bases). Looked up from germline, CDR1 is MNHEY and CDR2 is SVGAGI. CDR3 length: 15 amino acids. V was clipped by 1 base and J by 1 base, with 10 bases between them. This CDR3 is CASSYFLRGNTEAFF. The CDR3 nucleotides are TGTGCCAGCAGTTACTTCTTAAGGGGGAACACTGAAGCTTTCTTT.

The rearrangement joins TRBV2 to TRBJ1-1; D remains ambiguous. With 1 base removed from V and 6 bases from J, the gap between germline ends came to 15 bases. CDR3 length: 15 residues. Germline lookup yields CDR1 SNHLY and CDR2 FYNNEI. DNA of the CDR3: TGTGCCAGCAGTGAAGATCCCCCGGGTGACGCTGAAGCTTTCTTT. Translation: CASSEDPPGDAEAFF.